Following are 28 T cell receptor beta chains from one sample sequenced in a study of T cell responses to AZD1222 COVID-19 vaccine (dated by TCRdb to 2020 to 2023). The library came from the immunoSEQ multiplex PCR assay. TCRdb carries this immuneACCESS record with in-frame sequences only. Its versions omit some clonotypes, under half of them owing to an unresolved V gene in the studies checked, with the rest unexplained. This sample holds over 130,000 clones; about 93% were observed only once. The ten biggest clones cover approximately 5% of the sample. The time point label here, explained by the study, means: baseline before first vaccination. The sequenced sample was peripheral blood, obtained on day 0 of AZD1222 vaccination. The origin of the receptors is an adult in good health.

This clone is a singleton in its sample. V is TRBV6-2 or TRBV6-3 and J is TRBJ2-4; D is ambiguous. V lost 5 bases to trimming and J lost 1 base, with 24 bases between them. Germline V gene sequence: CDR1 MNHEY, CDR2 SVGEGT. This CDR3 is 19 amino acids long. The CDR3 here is CASSPLPSKAVVAKNIQYF. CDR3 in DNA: TGTGCCAGCAGTCCCCTCCCCTCGAAAGCAGTCGTGGCCAAAAACATTCAGTACTTC.

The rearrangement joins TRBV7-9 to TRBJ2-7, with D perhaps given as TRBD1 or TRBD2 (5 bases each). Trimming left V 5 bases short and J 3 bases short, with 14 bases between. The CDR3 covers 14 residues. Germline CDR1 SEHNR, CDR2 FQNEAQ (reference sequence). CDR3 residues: CASSVFRDGYEQYF. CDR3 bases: TGTGCCAGCAGCGTATTTAGGGACGGCTACGAGCAGTACTTC.

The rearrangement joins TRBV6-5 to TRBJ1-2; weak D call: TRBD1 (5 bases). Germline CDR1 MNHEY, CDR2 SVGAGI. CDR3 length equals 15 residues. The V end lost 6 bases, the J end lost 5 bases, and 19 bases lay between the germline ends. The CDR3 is CASSRTPAEAYGYTF. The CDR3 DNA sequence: TGTGCCAGCAGCCGGACACCCGCGGAGGCGTATGGCTACACCTTC.

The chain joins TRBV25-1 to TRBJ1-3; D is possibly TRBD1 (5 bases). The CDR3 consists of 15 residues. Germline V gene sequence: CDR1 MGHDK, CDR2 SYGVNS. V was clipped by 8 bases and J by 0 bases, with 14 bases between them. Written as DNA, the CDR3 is TGTGCCAGCCCCGTTGGGGGGAGCTCTGGAAACACCATATATTTT. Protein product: CASPVGGSSGNTIYF.

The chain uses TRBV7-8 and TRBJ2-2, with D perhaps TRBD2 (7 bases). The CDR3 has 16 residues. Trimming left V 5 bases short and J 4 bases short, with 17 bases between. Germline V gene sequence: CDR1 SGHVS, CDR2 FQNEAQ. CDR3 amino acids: CASSPLGGAGTGELFF. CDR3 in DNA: TGTGCCAGCAGCCCCCTGGGGGGGGCTGGCACCGGGGAGCTGTTTTTT.

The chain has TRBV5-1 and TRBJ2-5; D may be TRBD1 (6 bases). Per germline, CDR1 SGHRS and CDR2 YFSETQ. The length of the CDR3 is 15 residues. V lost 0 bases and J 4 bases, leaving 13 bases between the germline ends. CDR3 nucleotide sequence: TGCGCCAGCAGCTTGGGCGCAGGGGTAGGAGAGACCCAGTACTTC. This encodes CASSLGAGVGETQYF.

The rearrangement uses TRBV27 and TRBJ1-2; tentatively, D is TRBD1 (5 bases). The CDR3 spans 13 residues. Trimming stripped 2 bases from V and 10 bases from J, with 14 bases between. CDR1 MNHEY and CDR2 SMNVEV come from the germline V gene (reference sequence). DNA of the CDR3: TGTGCCAGCAGTTTAAAGTTAGGGACGGCCTACACCTTC. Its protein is CASSLKLGTAYTF.

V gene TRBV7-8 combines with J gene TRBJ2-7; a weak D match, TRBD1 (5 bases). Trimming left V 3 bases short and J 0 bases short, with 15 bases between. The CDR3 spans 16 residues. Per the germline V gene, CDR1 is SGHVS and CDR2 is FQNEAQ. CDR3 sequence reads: CASSFPWGSSSYEQYF. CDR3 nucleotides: TGTGCCAGCAGCTTTCCCTGGGGCTCGAGCTCCTACGAGCAGTACTTC.

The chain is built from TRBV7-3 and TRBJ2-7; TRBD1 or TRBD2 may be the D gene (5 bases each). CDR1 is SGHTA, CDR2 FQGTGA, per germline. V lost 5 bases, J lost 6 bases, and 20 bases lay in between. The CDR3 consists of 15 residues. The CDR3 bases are TGTGCCAGCAGCCCGGACGGGGCAGGCTACTCCGAGCAGTACTTC. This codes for CASSPDGAGYSEQYF. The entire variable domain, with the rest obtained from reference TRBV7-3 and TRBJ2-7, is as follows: GAGVSQTPSNKVTEKGKYVELRCDPISGHTALYWYRQSLGQGPEFLIYFQGTGAADDSGLPNDRFFAVRPEGSVSTLKIQRTERGDSAVYLCASSPDGAGYSEQYFGPGTRLTVT.

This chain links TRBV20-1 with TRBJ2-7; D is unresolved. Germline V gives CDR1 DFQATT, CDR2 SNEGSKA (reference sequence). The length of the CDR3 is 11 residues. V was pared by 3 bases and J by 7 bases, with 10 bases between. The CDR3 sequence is CSASRVGEQYF. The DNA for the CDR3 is TGCAGTGCTAGTAGGGTGGGGGAGCAGTACTTC.

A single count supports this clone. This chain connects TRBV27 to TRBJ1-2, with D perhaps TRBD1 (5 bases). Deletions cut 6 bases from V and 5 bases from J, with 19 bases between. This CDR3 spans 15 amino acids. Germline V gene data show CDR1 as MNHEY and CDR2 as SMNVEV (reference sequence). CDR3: CASSTSQGFGYGYTF. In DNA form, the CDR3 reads TGTGCCAGCAGCACATCCCAGGGCTTTGGGTATGGCTACACCTTC.

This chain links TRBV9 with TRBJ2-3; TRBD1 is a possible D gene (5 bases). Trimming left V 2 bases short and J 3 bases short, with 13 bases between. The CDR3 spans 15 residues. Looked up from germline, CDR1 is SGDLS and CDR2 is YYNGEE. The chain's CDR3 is CASSVPQAGTDTQYF. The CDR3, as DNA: TGTGCCAGCAGCGTCCCCCAGGCAGGGACAGATACGCAGTATTTT.

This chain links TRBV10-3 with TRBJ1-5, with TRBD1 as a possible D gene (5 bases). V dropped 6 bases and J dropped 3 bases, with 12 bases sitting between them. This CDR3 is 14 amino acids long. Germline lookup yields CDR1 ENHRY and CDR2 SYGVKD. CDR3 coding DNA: TGTGCCATCAGCAGGGATAAGTCCAATCAGCCCCAGCATTTT. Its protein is CAISRDKSNQPQHF.

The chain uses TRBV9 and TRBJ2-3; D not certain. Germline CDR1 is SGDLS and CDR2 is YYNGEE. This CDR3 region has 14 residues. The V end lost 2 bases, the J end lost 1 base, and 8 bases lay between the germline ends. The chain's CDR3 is CASSVDLGTDTQYF. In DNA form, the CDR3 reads TGTGCCAGCAGCGTCGACTTGGGCACAGATACGCAGTATTTT.

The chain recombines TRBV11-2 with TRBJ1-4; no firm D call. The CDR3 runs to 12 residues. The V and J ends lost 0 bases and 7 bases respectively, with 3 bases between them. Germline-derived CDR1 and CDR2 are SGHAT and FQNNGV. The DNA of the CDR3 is TGTGCCAGCAGCTTAGAGAGTGAAAAACTGTTTTTT. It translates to CASSLESEKLFF.

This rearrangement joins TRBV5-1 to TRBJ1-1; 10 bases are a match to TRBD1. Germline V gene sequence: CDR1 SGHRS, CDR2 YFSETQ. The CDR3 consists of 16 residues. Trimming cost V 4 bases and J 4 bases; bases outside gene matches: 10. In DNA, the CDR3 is TGCGCCAGCAGCCGTGGACAGGGGGAGGCGGGCACTGAAGCTTTCTTT. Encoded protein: CASSRGQGEAGTEAFF.

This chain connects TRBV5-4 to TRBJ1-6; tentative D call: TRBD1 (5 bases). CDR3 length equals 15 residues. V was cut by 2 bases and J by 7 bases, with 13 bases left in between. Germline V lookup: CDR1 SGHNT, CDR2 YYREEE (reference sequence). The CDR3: CASSFGSGTNSPLHF. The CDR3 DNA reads TGTGCCAGCAGCTTTGGCTCAGGGACGAATTCACCCCTCCACTTT.

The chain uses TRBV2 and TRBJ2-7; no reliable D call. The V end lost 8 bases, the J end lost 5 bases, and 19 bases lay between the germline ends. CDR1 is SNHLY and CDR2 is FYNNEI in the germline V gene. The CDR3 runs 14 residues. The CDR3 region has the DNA TGTGCCAGCGTCTTTGAGACCTCGGGCAACGAGCAGTACTTC. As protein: CASVFETSGNEQYF.

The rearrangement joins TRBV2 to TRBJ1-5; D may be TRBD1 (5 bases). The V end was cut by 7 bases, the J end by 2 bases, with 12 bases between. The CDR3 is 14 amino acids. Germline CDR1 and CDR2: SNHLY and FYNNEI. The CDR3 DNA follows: TGTGCCAGCACGATAAAAGGGGGCAATCAGCCCCAGCATTTT. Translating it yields CASTIKGGNQPQHF.

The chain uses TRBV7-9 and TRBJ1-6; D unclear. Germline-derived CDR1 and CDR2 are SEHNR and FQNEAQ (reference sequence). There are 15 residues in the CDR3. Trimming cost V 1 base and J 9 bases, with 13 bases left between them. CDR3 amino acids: CASSLGRGLGSPLHF. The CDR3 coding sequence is TGTGCCAGCAGCTTAGGAAGAGGGTTAGGTTCACCCCTCCACTTT.

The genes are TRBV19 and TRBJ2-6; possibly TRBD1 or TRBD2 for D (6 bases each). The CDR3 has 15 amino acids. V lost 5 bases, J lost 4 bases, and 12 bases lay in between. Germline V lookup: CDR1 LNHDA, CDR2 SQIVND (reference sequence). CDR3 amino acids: CASSLGGTGANVLTF. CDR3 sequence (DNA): TGTGCCAGTAGTTTAGGGGGGACCGGGGCCAACGTCCTGACTTTC. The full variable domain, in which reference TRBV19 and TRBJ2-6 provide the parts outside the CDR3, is DGGITQSPKYLFRKEGQNVTLSCEQNLNHDAMYWYRQDPGQGLRLIYYSQIVNDFQKGDIAEGYSVSREKKESFPLTVTSAQKNPTAFYLCASSLGGTGANVLTFGAGSRLTVL.

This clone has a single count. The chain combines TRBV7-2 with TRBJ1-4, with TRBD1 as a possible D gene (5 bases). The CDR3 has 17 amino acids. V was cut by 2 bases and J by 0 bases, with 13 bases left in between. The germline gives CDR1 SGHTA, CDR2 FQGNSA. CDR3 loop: CASSLTAGRATNEKLFF. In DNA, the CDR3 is TGTGCCAGCAGCTTAACCGCGGGACGGGCAACTAATGAAAAACTGTTTTTT.

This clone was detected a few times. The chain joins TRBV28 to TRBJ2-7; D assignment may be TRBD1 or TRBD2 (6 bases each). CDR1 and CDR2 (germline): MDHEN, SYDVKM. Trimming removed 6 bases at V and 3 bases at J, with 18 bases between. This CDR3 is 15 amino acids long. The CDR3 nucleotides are TGTGCCAGCAGCCTTGGGGGGCGACTGAACTACGAGCAGTACTTC. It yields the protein CASSLGGRLNYEQYF.

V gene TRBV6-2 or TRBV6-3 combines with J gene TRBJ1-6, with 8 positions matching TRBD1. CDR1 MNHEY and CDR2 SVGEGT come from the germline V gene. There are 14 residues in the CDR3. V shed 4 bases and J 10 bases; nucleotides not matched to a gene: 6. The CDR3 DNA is TGTGCCAGCAGTTTTCGGACAGGGCAGTCACCCCTCCACTTT. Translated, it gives CASSFRTGQSPLHF.

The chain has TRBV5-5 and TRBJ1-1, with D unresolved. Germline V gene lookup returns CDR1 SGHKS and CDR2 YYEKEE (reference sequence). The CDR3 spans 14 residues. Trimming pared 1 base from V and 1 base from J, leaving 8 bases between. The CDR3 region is CASSLYPANTEAFF. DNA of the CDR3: TGTGCCAGCAGCTTGTATCCGGCGAACACTGAAGCTTTCTTT.

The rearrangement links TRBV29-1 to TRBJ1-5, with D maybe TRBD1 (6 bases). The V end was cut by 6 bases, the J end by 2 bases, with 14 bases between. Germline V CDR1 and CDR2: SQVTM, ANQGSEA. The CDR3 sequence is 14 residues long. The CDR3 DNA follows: TGCAGCGTCGCAGTGGGGGGCGGCAATCAGCCCCAGCATTTT. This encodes CSVAVGGGNQPQHF.

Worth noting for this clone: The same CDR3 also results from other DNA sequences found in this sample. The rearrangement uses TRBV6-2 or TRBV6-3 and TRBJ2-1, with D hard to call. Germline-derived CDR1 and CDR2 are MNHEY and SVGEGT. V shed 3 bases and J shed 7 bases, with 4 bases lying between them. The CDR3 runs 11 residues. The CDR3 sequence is CASSYGNEQFF. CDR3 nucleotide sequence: TGTGCCAGCAGTTATGGAAATGAGCAGTTCTTC.

The CDR3 loop reads CASSSPPGELFF. The CDR3 region has the DNA TGTGCCAGCAGCTCCCCCCCCGGGGAGCTGTTTTTT. The chain is built from TRBV7-9 and TRBJ2-2; D uncertain. V was shortened by 4 bases and J by 6 bases, with 6 bases between the two germline ends. Germline CDR1 reads SEHNR; CDR2 reads FQNEAQ (reference sequence). This CDR3 has 12 residues.